The 11 T cell receptor beta chains below all came from one sample that was sequenced in a study of metastatic and nonmetastatic thyroid tumors. TCRdb re-called clones via MiXCR from the PCR reads. Of about 13,000 clones in the sample, roughly a third are singletons; the top ten hold about 12%. Prior to thyroid surgery, none of the patients had received any treatment. Sample: tumor tissue. These receptors were taken from a male donor with papillary thyroid cancer or a benign thyroid nodule (not recorded which). Some clones in this sample may be carry-over from other donors' samples.

By sample share, this clone is medium-sized. This chain joins TRBV30 and TRBJ2-5; 8 bases are a match to TRBD2. Losses at the gene ends were 5 bases for V and 4 bases for J; bases not matched to a gene: 12. Germline V gene data show CDR1 as GTSNPN and CDR2 as SVGIG (reference sequence). There are 15 residues in the CDR3. The CDR3 loop reads CAWGPRGGRAETQYF. The CDR3 DNA follows: TGTGCCTGGGGCCCTCGGGGGGGGAGGGCAGAGACCCAGTACTTC.

This chain uses TRBV4-2 with TRBJ2-1; D may match TRBD1 or TRBD2 (5 bases each). Trimming removed 5 bases at V and 1 base at J, with 18 bases between. In germline, CDR1 is LGHNA, CDR2 YNFKEQ. The CDR3 sequence is 17 residues long. CDR3 residues: CASSRGTPDASYNEQFF. Here the CDR3 DNA reads TGTGCCAGCAGCAGAGGGACCCCGGATGCGTCCTACAATGAGCAGTTCTTC.

The V and J genes are TRBV5-1 and TRBJ2-7; D is undetermined. V shed 0 bases and J shed 3 bases, with 10 bases lying between them. CDR3 size: 14 residues. Germline values: CDR1 SGHRS, CDR2 YFSETQ. In DNA form, the CDR3 reads TGCGCCAGCAGCTTGGGTGTCAGTTACTACGAGCAGTACTTC. The encoded protein is CASSLGVSYYEQYF.

Relative to its sample, this clone is medium-sized (0.01 to 0.1%). The chain combines TRBV19 with TRBJ2-5, with 10 bases that match TRBD1. Losses at the gene ends were 5 bases for V and 5 bases for J; bases not matched to a gene: 8. The CDR3 extends over 15 amino acids. The germline gives CDR1 LNHDA, CDR2 SQIVND (reference sequence). The CDR3 spells CASSGGTGVRETQYF. The CDR3 DNA reads as TGTGCCAGTAGTGGAGGGACAGGGGTTAGGGAGACCCAGTACTTC.

This clone has more than one count but fewer than ten. The gene calls are TRBV6-1 and TRBJ1-2; perhaps TRBD1 as D (5 bases). V was trimmed by 3 bases and J by 8 bases, leaving 7 bases between them. Germline CDR1 reads MNHNS; CDR2 reads SASEGT. CDR3 length: 11 amino acids. CDR3 sequence reads: CASSEGLGYTF. CDR3 bases: TGTGCCAGCAGTGAGGGACTGGGCTACACCTTC.

For the CDR3, the DNA is TGTGCCAGCAGCCTTATAGGGGCAGGCGGCTACACCTTC. Translated, it gives CASSLIGAGGYTF. The V and J genes are TRBV5-6 and TRBJ1-2; perhaps TRBD1 as D (5 bases). Germline assignment: CDR1 SGHDT and CDR2 YYEEEE. The CDR3 totals 13 residues. The ends were cut back, 4 bases at V and 8 bases at J, with 15 bases in the middle.

This clone was seen a handful of times. The chain joins TRBV5-1 to TRBJ1-4; D not resolved. Looked up from germline, CDR1 is SGHRS and CDR2 is YFSETQ. The V gene lost 2 bases and the J gene lost 3 bases, with 11 bases spanning the gap. The CDR3 spans 15 residues. The CDR3 nucleotides read TGCGCCAGCAGCTTCCTCTGGGGTCCTAATGAAAAACTGTTTTTT. It translates to CASSFLWGPNEKLFF.

The chain employs TRBV27 and TRBJ1-2, with 10 bases aligning to TRBD1. The CDR3 runs 15 residues. CDR1 MNHEY and CDR2 SMNVEV come from the germline V gene (reference sequence). The V and J ends lost 4 bases and 3 bases, in that order; junction bases with no gene match: 5. The CDR3 region is CASSSRTGGDYGYTF. The CDR3 nucleotides are TGTGCCAGCAGTTCCCGGACAGGGGGAGACTATGGCTACACCTTC.

The chain couples TRBV11-1 to TRBJ2-5; maybe TRBD1 (5 bases). Germline CDR1 SGHAT, CDR2 FQDESV (reference sequence). The V end lost 1 base, the J end lost 4 bases, and 22 bases lay between the germline ends. The CDR3 consists of 18 residues. The CDR3 DNA sequence: TGTGCCAGCAGCTTAGGCAGGGCTGGTCCCGCGGTCATAGAGACCCAGTACTTC. As protein: CASSLGRAGPAVIETQYF.

The V and J genes are TRBV5-1 and TRBJ1-1, with no clear D. The V gene lost 6 bases and the J gene lost 1 base, with 13 bases spanning the gap. Germline V gene data show CDR1 as SGHRS and CDR2 as YFSETQ. The CDR3 extends over 14 amino acids. The CDR3 bases are TGCGCCAGCAACCCCCGGGAATCGAACACTGAAGCTTTCTTT. It yields the protein CASNPRESNTEAFF.

This rearrangement joins TRBV20-1 to TRBJ2-7; 13 bases agree with TRBD2. The CDR3 is 18 amino acids. Germline CDR1 is DFQATT and CDR2 is SNEGSKA (reference sequence). Losses at the gene ends were 0 bases for V and 2 bases for J; bases not matched to a gene: 10. The CDR3 spells CSAREGLAGQRFAYEQYF. CDR3 bases: TGCAGTGCTAGAGAGGGACTAGCGGGACAGCGGTTTGCCTACGAGCAGTACTTC.